The 28 T cell receptor beta chains in this list originate from one sample, sequenced in a study of cytotoxic CD8 clonotypes in ibrutinib-treated CLL. Here immunoSEQ multiplex PCR was the method, and the copy in TCRdb shows in-frame clones only, minus some. This table holds 200,000 to 250,000 clones, 75% to 85% found once. Material: PBMCs, obtained after 12 months of ibrutinib treatment. Receptors originate from a human donor with chronic lymphocytic leukemia.

V usage is TRBV7-2 and J usage is TRBJ2-1; weak D call: TRBD1 (6 bases). The CDR3 length is 13 residues. CDR1 SGHTA and CDR2 FQGNSA come from the germline V gene. Between the trimmed V and J ends, which lost 5 bases and 3 bases, there was a span of 8 bases. CDR3 coding DNA: TGTGCCAGCAGCATGACAGGCTACAATGAGCAGTTCTTC. Its translation: CASSMTGYNEQFF. The full variable domain, with the rest looked up from reference TRBV7-2 and TRBJ2-1, is GAGVSQSPSNKVTEKGKDVELRCDPISGHTALYWYRQSLGQGLEFLIYFQGNSAPDKSGLPSDRFSAERTGGSVSTLTIQRTQQEDSAVYLCASSMTGYNEQFFGPGTRLTVL.

Comments on this clone: Being one base from a much bigger clone, this may be a read error. This chain connects TRBV11-2 to TRBJ2-1; D ambiguous. This CDR3 comprises 12 residues. Germline CDR1 and CDR2: SGHAT and FQNNGV. V was pared by 1 base and J by 5 bases, with 3 bases between. DNA of the CDR3: TGTGCCAGCAGCTTAGTTAACAATGAGCAGTTCTTC. Translation gives CASSLVNNEQFF.

Written as DNA, the CDR3 is TGTGCCAGCAGAACAGGGGACAAAAACATTCAGTACTTC. Translation: CASRTGDKNIQYF. The V and J genes are TRBV6-5 and TRBJ2-4; the match to TRBD1 covers 7 bases. This CDR3 is 13 amino acids long. J gave up 3 bases and V 6 bases, and 2 bases lay outside the gene matches. In germline, CDR1 is MNHEY, CDR2 SVGAGI.

V is TRBV2 and J is TRBJ2-7; 8 bases map to TRBD2. The CDR3 is made up of 13 amino acids. With 7 bases clipped from V and 1 base from J, the junction kept 3 bases outside the gene matches. Germline V gene data show CDR1 as SNHLY and CDR2 as FYNNEI. CDR3 loop: CASMVAGSYEQYF. CDR3 DNA sequence: TGTGCCAGCATGGTAGCGGGATCCTACGAGCAGTACTTC.

V and J are TRBV10-3 and TRBJ2-1, with 9 positions matching TRBD2. This CDR3 comprises 14 residues. Germline CDR1 ENHRY, CDR2 SYGVKD. V was clipped by 6 bases and J by 4 bases; unmatched bases: 4. The CDR3 region is CAIRELAGYNEQFF. CDR3 sequence (DNA): TGTGCCATCAGGGAACTAGCGGGTTACAATGAGCAGTTCTTC.

The chain joins TRBV27 to TRBJ2-3, with 9 positions matching TRBD2. This CDR3 has 20 amino acids. V dropped 2 bases and J dropped 1; count of bases not matched to a gene: 16. Germline CDR1 and CDR2: MNHEY and SMNVEV (reference sequence). The CDR3: CASSLGWGLPVAGGTDTQYF. The DNA of the CDR3 is TGTGCCAGCAGTTTAGGATGGGGGCTCCCGGTAGCGGGAGGCACAGATACGCAGTATTTT.

This clone was seen a handful of times. This rearrangement joins TRBV27 to TRBJ2-2; D unclear. Trimming shortened V by 2 bases and J by 0 bases, and 10 bases separated the two germline ends. CDR1 and CDR2 from the germline V gene are MNHEY and SMNVEV (reference sequence). This CDR3 region has 16 residues. CDR3: CASSLLGITNTGELFF. CDR3 sequence (DNA): TGTGCCAGCAGTTTACTGGGGATAACGAACACCGGGGAGCTGTTTTTT.

The chain employs TRBV23-1 and TRBJ2-7, with D possibly being TRBD1 (6 bases). TRBV23-1 is an ORF for which the function is uncertain. The CDR3 runs to 15 residues. The germline V and J ends were trimmed by 1 base and 0 bases, with 10 bases remaining between them. DNA for the CDR3: TGCGCCAGCAGTCAATTTGGGGACAACTCCTACGAGCAGTACTTC. Translated: CASSQFGDNSYEQYF.

This clone was found once. The gene calls are TRBV19 and TRBJ2-5; D is unresolved. V was cut by 1 base and J by 1 base, with 10 bases left in between. This CDR3 spans 15 amino acids. CDR1 and CDR2 from the germline V gene are LNHDA and SQIVND (reference sequence). The CDR3 region is CASSIGWATQETQYF. The CDR3 region has the DNA TGTGCCAGTAGTATAGGGTGGGCTACCCAAGAGACCCAGTACTTC.

The V call is TRBV25-1, the J call TRBJ1-3, with D perhaps matching TRBD1 (6 bases). This CDR3 contains 15 residues. V was shortened by 5 bases and J by 0 bases, with 11 bases between the two germline ends. Germline V gives CDR1 MGHDK, CDR2 SYGVNS. CDR3 in DNA: TGTGCCAGCAGTAGGCCAGGGGACTCTGGAAACACCATATATTTT. Amino acids: CASSRPGDSGNTIYF.

Comment on this clone: The same CDR3 can be traced to other DNA sequences in this sample. This chain uses TRBV28 with TRBJ1-1; D is perhaps TRBD1 (5 bases). V lost 1 base and J lost 3, with 6 bases in between. From germline, CDR1 is MDHEN and CDR2 SYDVKM. The CDR3 runs to 13 residues. The CDR3 here is CASSLSGYTEAFF. The CDR3 DNA is TGTGCCAGCAGTTTATCAGGGTACACTGAAGCTTTCTTT.

This clone was recorded only once. J is TRBJ2-3 and V is TRBV20-1; possible D gene TRBD2, 6 bases. Germline V gene data show CDR1 as DFQATT and CDR2 as SNEGSKA (reference sequence). The CDR3 sequence is 10 residues long. The V end was cut by 6 bases, the J end by 13 bases, with 14 bases between. The CDR3 DNA reads as TGCAGTGCAACGAGACTAGTGGAGTATTTT. Translated, it gives CSATRLVEYF.

On this clone: Other nucleotide sequences in the sample specify the same CDR3. The V call is TRBV7-9, the J call TRBJ1-3; D is uncertain. The CDR3 contains 13 residues. Per germline, CDR1 SEHNR and CDR2 FQNEAQ (reference sequence). Trimming left V 5 bases short and J 4 bases short, with 9 bases between. The chain's CDR3 is CASSLGVGNTIYF. CDR3 coding DNA: TGTGCCAGCAGCCTCGGAGTCGGAAACACCATATATTTT. The complete variable domain, with remaining parts taken from reference TRBV7-9 and TRBJ1-3, reads DTGVSQNPRHKITKRGQNVTFRCDPISEHNRLYWYRQTLGQGPEFLTYFQNEAQLEKSRLLSDRFSAERPKGSFSTLEIQRTEQGDSAMYLCASSLGVGNTIYFGEGSWLTVV.

V usage is TRBV18 and J usage is TRBJ2-7; D unclear. CDR1 and CDR2 from the germline V gene are KGHSH and LQKENI. The CDR3 sequence is 15 residues long. The V end lost 2 bases, the J end lost 5 bases, and 16 bases lay between the germline ends. The CDR3 bases are TGTGCCAGCTCACCAGTTACAATGTCGACCCACGAGCAGTACTTC. It specifies CASSPVTMSTHEQYF.

The CDR3 loop reads CASSERTGRLGELFF. CDR3 bases: TGTGCCAGCAGTGAAAGAACCGGTCGGCTCGGGGAGCTGTTTTTT. V usage is TRBV6-1 and J usage is TRBJ2-2, with no clear D. The V gene lost 2 bases and the J gene lost 7 bases, with 14 bases spanning the gap. The CDR3 is 15 residues long. Germline CDR1 MNHNS, CDR2 SASEGT.

The V and J genes are TRBV27 and TRBJ2-2, with D tentatively TRBD1 (5 bases). Germline CDR1 is MNHEY and CDR2 is SMNVEV (reference sequence). V lost 2 bases to trimming and J lost 6 bases, with 13 bases between them. CDR3 length: 15 residues. CDR3 loop: CASSLRPQGSGELFF. CDR3 in DNA: TGTGCCAGCAGTTTACGTCCGCAGGGTTCCGGGGAGCTGTTTTTT.

This chain joins TRBV4-2 and TRBJ2-3, with 13 bases fitting TRBD2. Germline V lookup: CDR1 LGHNA, CDR2 YNFKEQ. This CDR3 has 17 residues. With 0 bases clipped from V and 5 bases from J, the junction kept 5 bases outside the gene matches. This chain's CDR3 is CASSQEAGLAGVDTQYF. DNA of the CDR3: TGTGCCAGCAGCCAAGAAGCCGGACTAGCGGGAGTAGATACGCAGTATTTT.

The chain combines TRBV18 with TRBJ2-7; D gene uncertain. CDR1 KGHSH and CDR2 LQKENI come from the germline V gene. V shed 0 bases and J shed 4 bases, with 7 bases lying between them. The length of the CDR3 is 13 residues. The CDR3 sequence is CASSPPALYEQYF. Written as DNA, the CDR3 is TGTGCCAGCTCACCACCGGCATTGTACGAGCAGTACTTC.

The J gene is TRBJ2-2, the V gene TRBV5-1, with 7 bases that match TRBD1. Looked up from germline, CDR1 is SGHRS and CDR2 is YFSETQ. After removal of 4 bases from V and 4 bases from J, the junction contained 10 bases not matched to a gene. The CDR3 length is 16 residues. The CDR3 loop reads CASSPGTVAATGELFF. As DNA, the CDR3 is TGCGCCAGCAGCCCGGGGACAGTGGCGGCCACCGGGGAGCTGTTTTTT.

This clone appeared a few times. The gene calls are TRBV10-2 and TRBJ2-3; TRBD2 matches 11 bases. Germline V gene lookup returns CDR1 WSHSY and CDR2 SAAADI. The CDR3 covers 14 residues. Unmatched junction bases numbered 5, after V lost 9 bases and J lost 3 bases. In DNA form, the CDR3 reads TGCGCCAGTGTACTAGCGGGGGTAACAGATACGCAGTATTTT. Its protein is CASVLAGVTDTQYF.

The chain links TRBV5-4 to TRBJ2-3; 10 nucleotides match TRBD2. Germline lookup yields CDR1 SGHNT and CDR2 YYREEE (reference sequence). V trimming: 0 bases; J trimming: 1 base; junction bases outside the gene matches: 8. This CDR3 has 18 amino acids. CDR3 in amino acids: CASSLALAGARRTDTQYF. In nucleotides, the CDR3 is TGTGCCAGCAGCTTGGCCCTAGCGGGGGCCCGTCGCACAGATACGCAGTATTTT.

V usage is TRBV6-5 and J usage is TRBJ2-3; D unresolved. There are 14 residues in the CDR3. Trimming shortened V by 4 bases and J by 0 bases, and 8 bases separated the two germline ends. Germline loops: CDR1 MNHEY, CDR2 SVGAGI. The CDR3 spells CASSSRASTDTQYF. The CDR3 DNA sequence: TGTGCCAGCAGTTCCCGGGCCAGCACAGATACGCAGTATTTT.

The gene calls are TRBV5-4 and TRBJ2-7; a possible D gene is TRBD1 (5 bases). V lost 5 bases and J lost 2, with 17 bases in between. The CDR3 is 15 residues long. Germline values: CDR1 SGHNT, CDR2 YYREEE (reference sequence). CDR3 nucleotide sequence: TGTGCCAGCAGTCCAAGTCGGCAGGGTGCCTACGAGCAGTACTTC. Translating it yields CASSPSRQGAYEQYF.

J is TRBJ1-1 and V is TRBV5-1; 7 bases line up with TRBD1. Germline V gene lookup returns CDR1 SGHRS and CDR2 YFSETQ. There are 14 residues in the CDR3. V shed 0 bases and J 9 bases; nucleotides not matched to a gene: 8. The DNA for the CDR3 is TGCGCCAGCAGCTTGGTCGGGACAGACAGTAAAGCTTTCTTT. It codes for CASSLVGTDSKAFF.

The chain combines TRBV5-4 with TRBJ1-1, with D maybe TRBD1 (5 bases). Germline lookup yields CDR1 SGHNT and CDR2 YYREEE (reference sequence). The CDR3 consists of 13 residues. V was trimmed by 4 bases and J by 1 base, leaving 8 bases between them. The CDR3 protein is CASSQTANTEAFF. Here the CDR3 DNA reads TGTGCCAGCAGCCAGACAGCGAACACTGAAGCTTTCTTT.

The chain employs TRBV5-5 and TRBJ1-3; 7 bases agree with TRBD1. V lost 6 bases and J lost 4; bases outside the gene matches: 7. This CDR3 is built from 14 residues. CDR1 SGHKS and CDR2 YYEKEE come from the germline V gene (reference sequence). CDR3 sequence: CASTSGQYGNTIYF. In DNA form, the CDR3 reads TGTGCCAGCACCTCGGGACAGTACGGAAACACCATATATTTT. The whole variable domain, remainder taken from reference TRBV5-5 and TRBJ1-3, is DAGVTQSPTHLIKTRGQQVTLRCSPISGHKSVSWYQQVLGQGPQFIFQYYEKEERGRGNFPDRFSARQFPNYSSELNVNALLLGDSALYLCASTSGQYGNTIYFGEGSWLTVV.

The genes are TRBV5-8 and TRBJ1-1; D gene uncertain. Between the trimmed V and J ends, which lost 8 bases and 6 bases, there was a span of 14 bases. This CDR3 spans 12 amino acids. Germline lookup yields CDR1 SGHTS and CDR2 YDEGEE. The chain's CDR3 is CASINSIAEAFF. The DNA for the CDR3 is TGTGCCAGTATTAACAGTATCGCTGAAGCTTTCTTT.

The V and J genes are TRBV11-2 and TRBJ2-7, with D possibly being TRBD1 (6 bases). V was pared by 5 bases and J by 3 bases, with 11 bases between. The CDR3 contains 13 residues. Germline V gene lookup returns CDR1 SGHAT and CDR2 FQNNGV. CDR3 residues: CASSQPGHYEQYF. DNA of the CDR3: TGTGCCAGCAGCCAGCCGGGACACTACGAGCAGTACTTC.